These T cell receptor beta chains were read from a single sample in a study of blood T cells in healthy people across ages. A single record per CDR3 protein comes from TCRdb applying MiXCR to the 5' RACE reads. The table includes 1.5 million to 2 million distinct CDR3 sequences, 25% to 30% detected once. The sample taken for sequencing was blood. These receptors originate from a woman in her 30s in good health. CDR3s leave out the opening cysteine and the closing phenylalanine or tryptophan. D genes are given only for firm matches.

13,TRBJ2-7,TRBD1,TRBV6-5,ASSYGQGMAYEQY
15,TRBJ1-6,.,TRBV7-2,ASSLGPLYSYNSSLH
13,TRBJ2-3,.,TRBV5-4,ASSSGTYTVDTQY
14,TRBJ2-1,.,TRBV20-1,SARDPRRDGAREQF
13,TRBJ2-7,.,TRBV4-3,ASSQEGQPSYEQY
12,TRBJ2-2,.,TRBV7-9,ASFPGLTTGELF
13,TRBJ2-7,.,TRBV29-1,SAWNPGHLIREQY
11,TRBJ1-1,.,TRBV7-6,ASSLVTDTEAF
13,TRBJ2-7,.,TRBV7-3,ASSLDGGANYEQY
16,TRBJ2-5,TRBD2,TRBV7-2,ASSPGTSGGARGETQY
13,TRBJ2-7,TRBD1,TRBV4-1,ASSLRDRDPGEQY
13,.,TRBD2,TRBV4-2,ASSQEGTIRETQY
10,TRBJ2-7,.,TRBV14,ASSPYRAEQY
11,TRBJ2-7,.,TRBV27,ATHGAGSYEQY
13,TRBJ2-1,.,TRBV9,ASSETPGTCNEQF
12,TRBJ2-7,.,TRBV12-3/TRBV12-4,ASSLRGRAYEQY
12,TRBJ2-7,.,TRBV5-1,ASSEGGISYEQY
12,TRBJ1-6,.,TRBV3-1,ASSPAVQNSPLH
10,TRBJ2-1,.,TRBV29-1,SVDRPSNEQF
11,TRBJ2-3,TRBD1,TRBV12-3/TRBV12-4,ASSQSDRGTQY
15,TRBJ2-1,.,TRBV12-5,ASGLATSGRRYNEQF
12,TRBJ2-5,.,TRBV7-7,ASSDQGGWETQY
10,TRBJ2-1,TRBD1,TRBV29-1,SAGTGGYEQF
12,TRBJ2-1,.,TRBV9,ASSVELNSNEQF
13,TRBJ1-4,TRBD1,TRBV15,ATSRVGTGNEKLF
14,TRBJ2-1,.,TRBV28,ASRPLSVLGYNEQF
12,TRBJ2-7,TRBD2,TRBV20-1,SARVVAGRYEQY
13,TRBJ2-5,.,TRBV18,ASSPLGSAEETQY
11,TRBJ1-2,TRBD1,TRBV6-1,ASSGQGYDGYT
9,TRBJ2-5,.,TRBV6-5,ASSSFYKQY
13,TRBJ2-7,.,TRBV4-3,ASSQGQILGSEQY
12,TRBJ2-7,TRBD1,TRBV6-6,ASSSPGTAYEQY
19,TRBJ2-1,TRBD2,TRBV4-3,ASSQDYYPSGRSGISNEQF
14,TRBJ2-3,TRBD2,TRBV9,ASSVAAGGSGETQY
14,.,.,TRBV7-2,ASSSPYSADTNEQF
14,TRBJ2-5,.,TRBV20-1,SARDLGRGRQETQY
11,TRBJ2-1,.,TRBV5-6,ASMEGRYNEQF
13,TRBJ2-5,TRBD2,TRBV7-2,ASSLITGGQETQY
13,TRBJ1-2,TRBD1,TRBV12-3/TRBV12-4,ASSPRQGTGSGYT
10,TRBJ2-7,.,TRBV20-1,SASYRAYEQY
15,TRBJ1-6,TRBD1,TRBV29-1,SVGLPNLQGAGSPLH
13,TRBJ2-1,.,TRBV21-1,ARTGARSSYNEQF
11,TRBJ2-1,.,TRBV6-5,ASSYSDGTPQF